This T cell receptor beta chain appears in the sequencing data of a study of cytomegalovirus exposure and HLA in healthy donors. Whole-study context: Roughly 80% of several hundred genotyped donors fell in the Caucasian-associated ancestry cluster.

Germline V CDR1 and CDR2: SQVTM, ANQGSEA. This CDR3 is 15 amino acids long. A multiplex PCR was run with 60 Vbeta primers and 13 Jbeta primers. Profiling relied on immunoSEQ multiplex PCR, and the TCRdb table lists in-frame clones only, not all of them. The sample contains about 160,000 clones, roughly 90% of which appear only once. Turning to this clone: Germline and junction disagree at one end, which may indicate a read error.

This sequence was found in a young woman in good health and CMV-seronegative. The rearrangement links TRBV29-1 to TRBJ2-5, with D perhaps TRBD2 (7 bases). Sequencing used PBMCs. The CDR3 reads CSVEGGGRLRETQYF. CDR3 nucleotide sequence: TGCAGCGTCGAAGGGGGGGGGCGCCTACGGGAGACCCAGTACTTC.